Detailed here is one T cell receptor beta chain. There is no known antigen for this receptor. Base qualities are not at hand, and no much larger clone is one base apart. Each collaborating institution followed its own protocols to collect whole blood in K2EDTA tubes. For TCRbeta analysis, collaborators shipped samples in one of three forms: frozen whole blood, isolated PBMCs, or DNA extracted from either of those sample types. These data are taken from a study of blood T cell repertoires in COVID-19 (dated by TCRdb to 2018 to 2021). Looking at the study overall: Collaborator samples came from the United States, Italy and Spain and covered acute and convalescent phases of COVID-19. Nearly every sample came with metadata listing a de-identified subject ID, COVID-19 status, age in years and sex. The samples were drawn from the first 160 participants of the ongoing ImmuneRACE study and from over a thousand subjects provided by 6 global collaborators. The prospective study material was composed of cDNA or gDNA derived from T cells, B-cell-depleted T cells, or PBMCs. Where HLA class I and class II types were available, the types were taken from metadata supplied by the sample provider, not from assay-based typing. The dataset comprised deeply sampled blood TCRbeta repertoires from subjects exposed to, actively infected with, or recovered from COVID-19. The repertoires were released in a freely available public database intended as a resource for research on the immune response to SARS-CoV-2. General study outcomes and caveats: The amount of clinical and demographic metadata varied by source and participant and was provided uncurated.

Trimming accounts for 0 bases at V and 6 bases at J, while the number of junction bases matched to no gene is 4. From the cysteine up to the phenylalanine, the CDR3 has a length of 14 residues. Solely the CDR3 DNA is kept, with 42 bases framed from the first base. From a lookup of the germline V gene, CDR1 and CDR2 are SGDLS and YYNGEE. The immunoSEQ Assay, a bias-controlled multiplex PCR, was used to amplify TCRbeta CDR3 regions from genomic DNA. The authors' analysis ran thus. The number of nucleated cells in each sample was estimated from the amplification of reference gene primers within the assay. To quantify the absolute abundance of each unique TCRbeta CDR3 rearrangement, sequence reads were collapsed and filtered. For each sample, productive Simpson clonality was calculated by taking the square root of Simpson's diversity index across productive rearrangements. TCRdb retrieved this table from immuneACCESS and kept in-frame rearrangements only. Not all clones are present; in checked studies, unresolved V genes account for under half, and no reason is known for the remainder. V, J and clone size are those of that table, while D and trimming were read from the DNA. This sample is represented by around 40,000 clones; around 85% of them were singletons. The top ten hold over 8.5% of the sample.

This chain joins TRBV9 to TRBJ2-7; 9 bases in the junction line up with TRBD2. Sequenced sample: peripheral blood. The TCR was taken from a human donor in a cohort sampled during active COVID-19. The DNA sequence is given as TGTGCCAGCAGCGTAGAGGCGGGAGGGGGCGAGCAGTACTTC. This translates into CASSVEAGGGEQYF.